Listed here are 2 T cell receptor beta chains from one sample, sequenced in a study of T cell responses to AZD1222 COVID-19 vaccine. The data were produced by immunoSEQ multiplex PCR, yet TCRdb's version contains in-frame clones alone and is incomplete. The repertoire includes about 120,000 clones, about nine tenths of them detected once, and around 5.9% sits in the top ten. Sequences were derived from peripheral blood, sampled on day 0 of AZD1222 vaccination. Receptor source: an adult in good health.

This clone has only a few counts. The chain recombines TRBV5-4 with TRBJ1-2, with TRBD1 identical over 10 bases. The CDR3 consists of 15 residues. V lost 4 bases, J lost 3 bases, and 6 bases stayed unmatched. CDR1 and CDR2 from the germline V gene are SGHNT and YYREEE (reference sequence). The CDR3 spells CASSPDRGRDYGYTF. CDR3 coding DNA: TGTGCCAGCAGCCCTGACAGGGGGCGAGACTATGGCTACACCTTC.

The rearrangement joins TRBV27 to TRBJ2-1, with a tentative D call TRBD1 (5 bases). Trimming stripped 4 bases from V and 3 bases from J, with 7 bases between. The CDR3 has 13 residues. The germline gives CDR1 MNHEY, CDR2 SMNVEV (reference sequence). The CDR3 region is CASSSGIYNEQFF. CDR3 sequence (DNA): TGTGCCAGCAGTTCAGGGATCTACAATGAGCAGTTCTTC.